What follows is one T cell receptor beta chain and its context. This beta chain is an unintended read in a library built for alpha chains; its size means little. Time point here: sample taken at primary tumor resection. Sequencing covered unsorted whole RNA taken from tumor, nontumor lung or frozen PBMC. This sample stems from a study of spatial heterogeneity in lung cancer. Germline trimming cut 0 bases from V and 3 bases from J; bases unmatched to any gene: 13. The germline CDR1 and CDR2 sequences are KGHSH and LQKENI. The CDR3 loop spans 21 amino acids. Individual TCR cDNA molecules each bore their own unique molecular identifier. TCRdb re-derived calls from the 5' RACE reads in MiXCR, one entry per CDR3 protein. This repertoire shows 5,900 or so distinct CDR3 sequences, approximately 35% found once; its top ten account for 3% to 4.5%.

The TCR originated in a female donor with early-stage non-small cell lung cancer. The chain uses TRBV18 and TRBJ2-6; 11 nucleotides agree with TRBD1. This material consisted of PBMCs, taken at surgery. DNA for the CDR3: TGTGCCAGCTCACCACCGATACGGACAGGGGGCAATTCTTATGGGGCCAACGTCCTGACTTTC. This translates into CASSPPIRTGGNSYGANVLTF.